These 8 T cell receptor beta chains came from one sample sequenced in a study of blood T cell repertoires in COVID-19. Using immunoSEQ multiplex PCR, the repertoire was profiled, and TCRdb retains in-frame clones only, with some absent. Of 200,000 to 250,000 clones detected, about 89% appear once; the ten largest clones hold more than 3.5%. Source material: PBMCs or T cells enriched from blood (not recorded which). These receptors all come from a woman aged 30 to 39 who had recovered from COVID-19.

The rearrangement joins TRBV4-3 to TRBJ2-3; TRBD2 agrees at 7 bases. V lost 4 bases, J lost 6 bases, and 13 bases stayed unmatched. This CDR3 is 16 amino acids long. Germline V gene lookup returns CDR1 LGHNA and CDR2 YSLEER. The CDR3, as DNA: TGCGCCAGCAGCCCCGCGTTGGCGGGAGCCGTGGATACGCAGTATTTT. The encoded protein is CASSPALAGAVDTQYF.

The chain recombines TRBV28 with TRBJ1-4; D may be TRBD1 (6 bases). Looked up from germline, CDR1 is MDHEN and CDR2 is SYDVKM. V was clipped by 5 bases and J by 8 bases, with 12 bases between them. There are 13 residues in the CDR3. CDR3: CASSTGTLEKLFF. CDR3 bases: TGTGCCAGCAGTACTGGGACATTAGAAAAACTGTTTTTT.

The chain carries TRBV13 and TRBJ2-7, with 10 bases aligning to TRBD2. The CDR3 loop spans 13 amino acids. After removal of 2 bases from V and 6 bases from J, the junction contained 1 base not matched to a gene. The germline V gene encodes CDR1 PRHDT and CDR2 FYEKMQ (reference sequence). The CDR3 spells CASSLLAGAEQYF. The CDR3 region has the DNA TGTGCCAGCAGCTTACTAGCGGGAGCCGAGCAGTACTTC.

The chain recombines TRBV7-3 with TRBJ2-4; TRBD2 might be the D (6 bases). Trimming shortened V by 2 bases and J by 2 bases, and 16 bases separated the two germline ends. Germline V gene lookup returns CDR1 SGHTA and CDR2 FQGTGA. The CDR3 is made up of 17 amino acids. CDR3 region: CASSLGAGGSTKNIQYF. The CDR3 DNA reads TGTGCCAGCAGCTTAGGAGCGGGCGGGTCAACCAAAAACATTCAGTACTTC. The variable domain in full, with the rest retrieved from reference TRBV7-3 and TRBJ2-4, is GAGVSQTPSNKVTEKGKYVELRCDPISGHTALYWYRQSLGQGPEFLIYFQGTGAADDSGLPNDRFFAVRPEGSVSTLKIQRTERGDSAVYLCASSLGAGGSTKNIQYFGAGTRLSVL.

This chain links TRBV19 with TRBJ1-4, with D possibly being TRBD1 (5 bases). V was clipped by 4 bases and J by 6 bases, with 18 bases between them. The CDR3 has 16 amino acids. From germline, CDR1 is LNHDA and CDR2 SQIVND (reference sequence). CDR3 DNA: TGTGCCAGTAGTAATACCCAGGGAGGACTAGATGAAAAACTGTTTTTT. Its translation: CASSNTQGGLDEKLFF. Variable domain in full (rest from reference TRBV19 and TRBJ1-4): DGGITQSPKYLFRKEGQNVTLSCEQNLNHDAMYWYRQDPGQGLRLIYYSQIVNDFQKGDIAEGYSVSREKKESFPLTVTSAQKNPTAFYLCASSNTQGGLDEKLFFGSGTQLSVL.

The V gene is TRBV9, the J gene TRBJ1-2; 9 bases agree with TRBD1. This CDR3 has 16 amino acids. Germline-derived CDR1 and CDR2 are SGDLS and YYNGEE. J gave up 3 bases and V 0 bases, and 6 bases lay outside the gene matches. The CDR3 sequence: CASSVDRTGEDYGYTF. CDR3 DNA: TGTGCCAGCAGCGTAGACCGGACAGGGGAGGACTATGGCTACACCTTC. The full variable domain, its missing parts supplied by reference TRBV9 and TRBJ1-2, is DSGVTQTPKHLITATGQRVTLRCSPRSGDLSVYWYQQSLDQGLQFLIQYYNGEERAKGNILERFSAQQFPDLHSELNLSSLELGDSALYFCASSVDRTGEDYGYTFGSGTRLTVV.

This clone came up once. This chain joins TRBV7-2 and TRBJ2-1; TRBD2 agrees at 16 bases. This CDR3 region has 17 residues. Germline assignment: CDR1 SGHTA and CDR2 FQGNSA. Unmatched junction bases numbered 3, after V lost 5 bases and J lost 2 bases. In nucleotides, the CDR3 is TGTGCCAGCAGCCTGGGACTAGCGGGAGGGCCCTACAATGAGCAGTTCTTC. It encodes CASSLGLAGGPYNEQFF.

This chain links TRBV6-2 or TRBV6-3 with TRBJ1-5, with a tentative D call TRBD1 (5 bases). The germline V and J ends were trimmed by 5 bases and 0 bases, with 11 bases remaining between them. The CDR3 length is 15 residues. Germline V gene data show CDR1 as MNHEY and CDR2 as SVGEGT. The CDR3 bases are TGTGCCAGCAGTAGGACACTTTATAGCAATCAGCCCCAGCATTTT. Its translation is CASSRTLYSNQPQHF.